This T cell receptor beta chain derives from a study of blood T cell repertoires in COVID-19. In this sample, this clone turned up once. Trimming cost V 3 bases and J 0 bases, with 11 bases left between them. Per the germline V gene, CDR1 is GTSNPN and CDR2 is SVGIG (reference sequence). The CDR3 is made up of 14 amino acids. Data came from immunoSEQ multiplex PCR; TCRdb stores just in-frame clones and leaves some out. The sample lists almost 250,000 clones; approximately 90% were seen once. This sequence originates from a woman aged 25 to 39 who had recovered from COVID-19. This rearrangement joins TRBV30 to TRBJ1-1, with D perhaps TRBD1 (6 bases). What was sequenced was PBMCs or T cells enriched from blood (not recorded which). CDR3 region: CAWRRGQVNTEAFF. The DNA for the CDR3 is TGTGCCTGGAGAAGGGGACAAGTGAACACTGAAGCTTTCTTT. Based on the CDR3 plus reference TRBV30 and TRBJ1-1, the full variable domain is SQTIHQWPATLVQPVGSPLSLECTVEGTSNPNLYWYRQAAGRGLQLLFYSVGIGQISSEVPQNLSASRPQDRQFILSSKKLLLSDSGFYLCAWRRGQVNTEAFFGQGTRLTVV.